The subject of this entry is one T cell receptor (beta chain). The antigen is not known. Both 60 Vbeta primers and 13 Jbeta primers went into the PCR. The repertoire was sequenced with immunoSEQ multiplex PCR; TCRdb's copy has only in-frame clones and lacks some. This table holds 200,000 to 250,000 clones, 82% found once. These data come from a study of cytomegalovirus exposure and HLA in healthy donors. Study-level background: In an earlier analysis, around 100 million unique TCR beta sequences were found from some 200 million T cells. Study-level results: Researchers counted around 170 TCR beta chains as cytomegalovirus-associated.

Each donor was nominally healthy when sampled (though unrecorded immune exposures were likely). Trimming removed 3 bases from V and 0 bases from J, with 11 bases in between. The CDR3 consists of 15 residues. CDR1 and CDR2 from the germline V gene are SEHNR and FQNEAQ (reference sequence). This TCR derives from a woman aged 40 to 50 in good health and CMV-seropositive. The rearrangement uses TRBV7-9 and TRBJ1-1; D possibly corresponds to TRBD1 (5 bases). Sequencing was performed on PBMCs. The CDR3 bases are TGTGCCAGCAGCTTGCAGGGTGGGATGAACACTGAAGCTTTCTTT. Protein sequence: CASSLQGGMNTEAFF.